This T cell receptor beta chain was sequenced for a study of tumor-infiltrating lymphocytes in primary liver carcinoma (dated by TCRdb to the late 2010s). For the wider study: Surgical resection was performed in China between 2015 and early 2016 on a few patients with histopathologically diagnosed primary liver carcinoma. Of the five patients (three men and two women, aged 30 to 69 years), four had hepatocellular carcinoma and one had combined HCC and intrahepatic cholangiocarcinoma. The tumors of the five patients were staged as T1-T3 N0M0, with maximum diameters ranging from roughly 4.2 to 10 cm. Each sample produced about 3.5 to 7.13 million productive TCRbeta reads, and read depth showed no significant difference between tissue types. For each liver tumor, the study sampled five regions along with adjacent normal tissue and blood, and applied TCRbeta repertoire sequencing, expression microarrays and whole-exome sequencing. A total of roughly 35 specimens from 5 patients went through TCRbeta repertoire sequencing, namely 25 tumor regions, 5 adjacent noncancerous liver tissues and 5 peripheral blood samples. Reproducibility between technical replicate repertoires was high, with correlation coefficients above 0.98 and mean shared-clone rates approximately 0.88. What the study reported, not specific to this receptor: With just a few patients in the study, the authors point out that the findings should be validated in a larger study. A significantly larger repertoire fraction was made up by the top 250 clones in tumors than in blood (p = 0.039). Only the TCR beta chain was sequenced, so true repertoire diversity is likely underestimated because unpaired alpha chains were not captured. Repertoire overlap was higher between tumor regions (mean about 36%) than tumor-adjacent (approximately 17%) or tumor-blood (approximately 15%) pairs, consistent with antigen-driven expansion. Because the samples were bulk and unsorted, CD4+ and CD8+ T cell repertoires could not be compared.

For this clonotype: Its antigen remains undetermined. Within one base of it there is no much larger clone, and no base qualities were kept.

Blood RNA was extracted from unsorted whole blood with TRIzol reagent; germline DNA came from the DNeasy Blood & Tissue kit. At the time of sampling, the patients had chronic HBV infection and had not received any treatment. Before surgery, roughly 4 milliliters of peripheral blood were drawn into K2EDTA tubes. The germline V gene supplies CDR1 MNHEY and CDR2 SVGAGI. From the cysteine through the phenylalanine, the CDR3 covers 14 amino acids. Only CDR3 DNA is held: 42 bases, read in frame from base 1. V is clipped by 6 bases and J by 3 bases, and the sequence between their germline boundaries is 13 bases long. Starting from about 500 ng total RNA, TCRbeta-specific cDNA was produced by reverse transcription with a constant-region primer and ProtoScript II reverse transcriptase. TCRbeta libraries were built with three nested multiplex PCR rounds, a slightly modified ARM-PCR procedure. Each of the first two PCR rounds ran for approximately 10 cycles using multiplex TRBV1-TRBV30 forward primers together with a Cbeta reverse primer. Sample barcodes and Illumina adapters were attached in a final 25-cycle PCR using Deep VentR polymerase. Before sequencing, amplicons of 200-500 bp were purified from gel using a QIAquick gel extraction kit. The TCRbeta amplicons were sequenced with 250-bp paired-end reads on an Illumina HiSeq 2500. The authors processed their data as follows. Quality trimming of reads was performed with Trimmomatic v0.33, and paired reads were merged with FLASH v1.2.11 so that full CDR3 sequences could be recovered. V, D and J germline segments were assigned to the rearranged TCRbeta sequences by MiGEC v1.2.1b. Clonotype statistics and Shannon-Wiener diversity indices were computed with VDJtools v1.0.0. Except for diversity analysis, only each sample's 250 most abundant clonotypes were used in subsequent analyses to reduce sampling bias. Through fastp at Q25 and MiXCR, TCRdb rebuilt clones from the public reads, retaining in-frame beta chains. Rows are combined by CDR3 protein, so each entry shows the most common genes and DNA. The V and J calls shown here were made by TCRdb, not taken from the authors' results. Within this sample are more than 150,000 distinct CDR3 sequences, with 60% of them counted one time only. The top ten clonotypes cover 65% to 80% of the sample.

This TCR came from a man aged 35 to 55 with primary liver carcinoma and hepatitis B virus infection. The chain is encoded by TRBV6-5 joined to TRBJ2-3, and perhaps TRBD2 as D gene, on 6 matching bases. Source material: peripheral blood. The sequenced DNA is TGTGCCAGCAGGTACGCGGGATGGACAGATACGCAGTATTTT. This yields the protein CASRYAGWTDTQYF.